The 28 T cell receptor beta chains given below trace back to one sample, sequenced in a study of cytomegalovirus exposure and HLA in healthy donors. Produced via immunoSEQ multiplex PCR; TCRdb's table is partial and in-frame only. The sample shows 220,000 or so clones, approximately 82% of them seen only once. Sequenced: PBMCs. These receptor sequences come from a young woman in good health and CMV-seronegative.

This rearrangement joins TRBV15 to TRBJ2-3; possibly TRBD2 for D (5 bases). CDR3 size: 15 residues. Germline values: CDR1 LNHNV, CDR2 YYDKDF (reference sequence). V lost 6 bases and J 1 base, leaving 14 bases between the germline ends. In nucleotides, the CDR3 is TGTGCCACCAGGGAAGAGGGAGCAGGCACAGATACGCAGTATTTT. This encodes CATREEGAGTDTQYF.

The V gene is TRBV2, the J gene TRBJ2-5; maybe TRBD2 (6 bases). The CDR3 is made up of 13 amino acids. The germline V gene encodes CDR1 SNHLY and CDR2 FYNNEI. V lost 8 bases, J lost 5 bases, and 15 bases lay in between. CDR3 amino acids: CASGGNELETQYF. CDR3 nucleotides: TGTGCCAGCGGGGGGAATGAGTTGGAGACCCAGTACTTC.

This clone has a single count. The chain joins TRBV18 to TRBJ2-1; D gene ambiguous. CDR1 and CDR2 from the germline V gene are KGHSH and LQKENI. V was cut by 3 bases and J by 8 bases, with 14 bases left in between. The CDR3 has 14 amino acids. The CDR3, as DNA: TGTGCCAGCTCACCCCCGGGCCCATTATATGAGCAGTTCTTC. Translating it yields CASSPPGPLYEQFF.

V gene TRBV29-1 combines with J gene TRBJ2-3; 7 positions match TRBD1. Germline CDR1 SQVTM, CDR2 ANQGSEA. Trimming at V came to 7 bases and at J to 1 base, leaving 8 bases not matched to a gene. There are 14 residues in the CDR3. The CDR3: CSGCRQGGTDTQYF. The CDR3 nucleotides are TGCAGCGGCTGTCGCCAGGGGGGCACAGATACGCAGTATTTT.

V and J are TRBV6-5 and TRBJ1-2, with a tentative D call TRBD1 (6 bases). This CDR3 is 14 amino acids long. Germline V gene lookup returns CDR1 MNHEY and CDR2 SVGAGI. V shed 5 bases and J shed 4 bases, with 14 bases lying between them. This CDR3 reads CASSHRDRSYGYTF. The CDR3 bases are TGTGCCAGCAGTCACCGAGACAGGTCCTATGGCTACACCTTC.

This chain uses TRBV30 with TRBJ1-1; TRBD1 matches 8 bases. CDR1 GTSNPN and CDR2 SVGIG come from the germline V gene (reference sequence). With V trimmed by 1 base and J by 7 bases, 5 bases remained unmatched. The CDR3 spans 13 residues. The CDR3 loop is CAWSGGQGDEAFF. The CDR3 region has the DNA TGTGCCTGGAGTGGCGGACAGGGAGATGAAGCTTTCTTT.

The chain employs TRBV28 and TRBJ2-7; unclear D gene. Trimming took off 5 bases at V and 3 bases at J, with 17 bases between the two ends. This CDR3 is built from 15 residues. Looked up from germline, CDR1 is MDHEN and CDR2 is SYDVKM. The CDR3 DNA is TGTGCCAGCAGTCCAAACCTAGACCCAAGCTACGAGCAGTACTTC. It encodes CASSPNLDPSYEQYF.

CDR3 sequence reads: CASSDYSLTPQHF. The CDR3 DNA reads as TGTGCCAGCTCAGACTACAGCCTCACGCCCCAGCATTTT. This chain connects TRBV18 to TRBJ1-5; D not resolved. Per germline, CDR1 KGHSH and CDR2 LQKENI. The CDR3 extends over 13 amino acids. V lost 5 bases and J 9 bases, leaving 14 bases between the germline ends.

The chain is built from TRBV6-1 and TRBJ2-7; TRBD1 matches 7 bases. Germline V gene data show CDR1 as MNHNS and CDR2 as SASEGT. After removal of 8 bases from V and 5 bases from J, the junction contained 12 bases not matched to a gene. There are 14 residues in the CDR3. CDR3 amino acids: CASGLQGGYDEQYF. The DNA of the CDR3 is TGTGCCAGCGGCCTACAAGGGGGCTACGACGAGCAGTACTTC.

This chain uses TRBV2 with TRBJ2-7, with 7 positions matching TRBD1. The CDR3 length is 17 residues. After removal of 2 bases from V and 3 bases from J, the junction contained 13 bases not matched to a gene. Germline V gene sequence: CDR1 SNHLY, CDR2 FYNNEI. CDR3 bases: TGTGCCAGCAGTGAAAGGGGCCGACAGGGAATGAGCTACGAGCAGTACTTC. Translated: CASSERGRQGMSYEQYF.

This rearrangement joins TRBV25-1 to TRBJ1-1, with TRBD1 as a possible D gene (6 bases). With 3 bases removed from V and 2 bases from J, the gap between germline ends came to 10 bases. CDR1 and CDR2 from the germline V gene are MGHDK and SYGVNS. There are 14 residues in the CDR3. This CDR3 reads CASSDSRGNTEAFF. The CDR3 region has the DNA TGTGCCAGCAGTGACTCCAGGGGCAACACTGAAGCTTTCTTT.

CDR3 amino acids: CASSGGLGRDGYEQYF. CDR3 sequence (DNA): TGTGCCAGCAGTGGGGGCCTCGGAAGGGACGGCTACGAGCAGTACTTC. The J gene is TRBJ2-7, the V gene TRBV25-1; the D gene could be TRBD1 or TRBD2 (5 bases each). The CDR3 loop spans 16 amino acids. Deletions cut 4 bases from V and 3 bases from J, with 19 bases between. Germline CDR1 is MGHDK and CDR2 is SYGVNS.

CDR3 in DNA: TGTGCCAGCAGGCGGCTGGGGGGCACTGAAGCTTTCTTT. It yields the protein CASRRLGGTEAFF. This chain links TRBV6-5 with TRBJ1-1; D possibly corresponds to TRBD1 (5 bases). Germline V gene sequence: CDR1 MNHEY, CDR2 SVGAGI. The CDR3 loop spans 13 amino acids. V gave up 6 bases and J gave up 4 bases, with 12 bases separating them.

This clone was detected once. Additional DNA sequences in this sample encode the identical CDR3. The chain joins TRBV6-5 to TRBJ1-1; no firm D call. The germline gives CDR1 MNHEY, CDR2 SVGAGI. The V end was cut by 0 bases, the J end by 6 bases, with 8 bases between. There are 13 residues in the CDR3. The CDR3 coding sequence is TGTGCCAGCAGTTACTCAAGTGGGGCTGAAGCTTTCTTT. Translation: CASSYSSGAEAFF.

This clone was detected many times. The chain combines TRBV2 with TRBJ2-2; the match to TRBD1 covers 9 bases. J was trimmed by 5 bases and V by 7 bases; bases with no gene match: 14. The CDR3 sequence is 17 residues long. CDR1 is SNHLY, CDR2 FYNNEI, per germline. CDR3: CASNDLGGQGGTGELFF. CDR3 in DNA: TGTGCCAGCAATGATCTTGGGGGACAGGGTGGAACCGGGGAGCTGTTTTTT.

The sample holds one count of this clone. J is TRBJ2-7 and V is TRBV7-2; 12 bases agree with TRBD2. The CDR3 spans 16 residues. The V segment lost 6 bases and the J segment 2 bases; nucleotides outside the gene matches: 8. Germline values: CDR1 SGHTA, CDR2 FQGNSA. CDR3 loop: CASRLMRTSGTYEQYF. The CDR3 region has the DNA TGTGCCAGCAGGCTAATGAGGACTAGCGGGACCTACGAGCAGTACTTC. Full variable domain (outside the CDR3, taken from reference TRBV7-2 and TRBJ2-7): GAGVSQSPSNKVTEKGKDVELRCDPISGHTALYWYRQSLGQGLEFLIYFQGNSAPDKSGLPSDRFSAERTGGSVSTLTIQRTQQEDSAVYLCASRLMRTSGTYEQYFGPGTRLTVT.

The chain uses TRBV2 and TRBJ2-7; 8 bases align to TRBD2. The trim removed 6 bases at V and 4 bases at J, leaving 14 bases unmatched. This CDR3 comprises 16 residues. Germline V gene data show CDR1 as SNHLY and CDR2 as FYNNEI. The chain's CDR3 is CASSDSRSGGGYEQYF. The CDR3 nucleotides read TGTGCCAGCAGCGACTCTAGGTCGGGAGGGGGTTACGAGCAGTACTTC.

The CDR3: CASSSDSLSQQFF. Written as DNA, the CDR3 is TGTGCCAGCAGCTCCGACTCTCTTAGTCAGCAGTTCTTC. The chain carries TRBV7-3 and TRBJ2-1; no clear D gene. V was pared by 4 bases and J by 11 bases, with 15 bases between. Germline values: CDR1 SGHTA, CDR2 FQGTGA. The CDR3 spans 13 residues.

The chain couples TRBV30 to TRBJ2-5, with 8 bases matching TRBD2. The CDR3 sequence is 16 residues long. Losses at the gene ends were 0 bases for V and 0 bases for J; bases not matched to a gene: 6. In germline, CDR1 is GTSNPN, CDR2 SVGIG (reference sequence). The CDR3 sequence: CAWSVGVAGYQETQYF. In nucleotides, the CDR3 is TGTGCCTGGAGTGTAGGGGTAGCGGGGTACCAAGAGACCCAGTACTTC.

The rearrangement uses TRBV5-1 and TRBJ2-1, with 7 nucleotides matching TRBD2. The ends lost 5 bases at V and 2 bases at J; junction bases unmatched: 4. The CDR3 extends over 14 amino acids. Looked up from germline, CDR1 is SGHRS and CDR2 is YFSETQ. The CDR3, as DNA: TGCGCCAGCAGAGAGGGAGGGGCCTACAATGAGCAGTTCTTC. This sequence encodes CASREGGAYNEQFF.

The chain is built from TRBV6-1 and TRBJ1-1; 10 bases align to TRBD1. The CDR3 length is 14 residues. V lost 7 bases and J lost 3; bases outside the gene matches: 5. CDR1 and CDR2 (germline): MNHNS, SASEGT. The CDR3 loop reads CASTRQGADTEAFF. CDR3 bases: TGTGCCAGCACTCGACAGGGGGCAGACACTGAAGCTTTCTTT.

The V and J genes are TRBV15 and TRBJ2-1; perhaps TRBD2 as D (5 bases). Deletions cut 1 base from V and 0 bases from J, with 10 bases between. CDR3 length equals 16 residues. Germline V gives CDR1 LNHNV, CDR2 YYDKDF (reference sequence). In DNA form, the CDR3 reads TGTGCCACCAGCAGAGGCGGCGGGCCCTCCTACAATGAGCAGTTCTTC. This translates into CATSRGGGPSYNEQFF.

V usage is TRBV27 and J usage is TRBJ1-2; TRBD1 might be the D (5 bases). Germline V gene data show CDR1 as MNHEY and CDR2 as SMNVEV (reference sequence). The CDR3 extends over 15 amino acids. V lost 2 bases and J 1 base, leaving 11 bases between the germline ends. For the CDR3, the DNA is TGTGCCAGCAGTTTACGAGGGGAAAATAACTATGGCTACACCTTC. Translation gives CASSLRGENNYGYTF.

The chain uses TRBV5-4 and TRBJ1-1; tentative D call: TRBD1 (5 bases). Trimming shortened V by 1 base and J by 4 bases, and 11 bases separated the two germline ends. CDR1 SGHNT and CDR2 YYREEE come from the germline V gene (reference sequence). The CDR3 length is 14 residues. Here the CDR3 DNA reads TGTGCCAGCAGCTTGCAGAATGGGGGCACTGAAGCTTTCTTT. Translating gives CASSLQNGGTEAFF.

V is TRBV9 and J is TRBJ1-1; D may be TRBD1 (5 bases). Trimming cost V 7 bases and J 1 base, with 17 bases left between them. This CDR3 has 15 amino acids. Germline loops: CDR1 SGDLS, CDR2 YYNGEE. The CDR3 sequence: CASSLSGVANTEAFF. The DNA for the CDR3 is TGTGCCAGCTCCCTATCGGGGGTGGCGAACACTGAAGCTTTCTTT.

The gene calls are TRBV30 and TRBJ1-3; a weak D match, TRBD1 (5 bases). Looked up from germline, CDR1 is GTSNPN and CDR2 is SVGIG (reference sequence). The CDR3 extends over 15 amino acids. Trimming took off 1 base at V and 2 bases at J, with 12 bases between the two ends. CDR3 nucleotides: TGTGCCTGGAGTGAGGGCGGGGGGGCTGGAAACACCATATATTTT. This codes for CAWSEGGGAGNTIYF. The entire variable domain, with the rest obtained from reference TRBV30 and TRBJ1-3, is as follows: SQTIHQWPATLVQPVGSPLSLECTVEGTSNPNLYWYRQAAGRGLQLLFYSVGIGQISSEVPQNLSASRPQDRQFILSSKKLLLSDSGFYLCAWSEGGGAGNTIYFGEGSWLTVV.

A note on this clone: Within the sample, other DNA sequences also encode this same CDR3. The V gene is TRBV18, the J gene TRBJ1-1; perhaps TRBD1 as D (5 bases). Germline V CDR1 and CDR2: KGHSH, LQKENI. Trimming left V 3 bases short and J 2 bases short, with 10 bases between. The CDR3 spans 14 residues. CDR3 protein: CASSPDRANTEAFF. For the CDR3, the DNA is TGTGCCAGCTCACCCGACAGAGCAAACACTGAAGCTTTCTTT.

There are a few counts of this clone. The J gene is TRBJ2-2, the V gene TRBV2; 7 bases match TRBD1. The CDR3 covers 12 residues. The V and J ends lost 8 bases and 4 bases, in that order; junction bases with no gene match: 1. CDR1 is SNHLY and CDR2 is FYNNEI in the germline V gene. DNA of the CDR3: TGTGCCAGCGGGACAGCCACCGGGGAGCTGTTTTTT. Encoded protein: CASGTATGELFF.